The 15 T cell receptor beta chains reported below all come from one sample, sequenced in a study of response to subunit inactivated influenza vaccine. MiXCR, applied by TCRdb to the RT-PCR reads, yields one record per CDR3 protein. The table records under 800,000 distinct CDR3 sequences, about 15% of them present only once. The sample consisted of PBMCs from blood, taken around 15 days before vaccination. These receptors were obtained from a man between 50 and 59 years old who received an inactivated influenza vaccine.

This sequence joins TRBV4-2 and TRBJ2-2, with 10 bases aligning to TRBD2. V was clipped by 3 bases and J by 2 bases; unmatched bases: 6. Germline V lookup: CDR1 LGHNA, CDR2 YNFKEQ. There are 17 residues in the CDR3. The CDR3 region is CASSQFTSGVNTGELFF. The CDR3 DNA sequence: TGTGCCAGCAGCCAGTTCACTAGCGGGGTCAACACCGGGGAGCTGTTTTTT.

This clonotype was observed a few times. The genes are TRBV7-2 and TRBJ2-1, with D possibly TRBD2 on 5 matching bases. Germline V gene sequence: CDR1 SGHTA, CDR2 FQGNSA. The V gene lost 6 bases and the J gene lost 7 bases, with 16 bases spanning the gap. The CDR3 extends over 14 amino acids. As DNA, the CDR3 is TGTGCCAGCAGTATAATCCGGGGTCGGAATGAGCAGTTCTTC. Translation: CASSIIRGRNEQFF.

The V and J genes are TRBV18 and TRBJ2-7, with 9 bases that match TRBD1. V trimming: 2 bases; J trimming: 5 bases; junction bases outside the gene matches: 7. In germline, CDR1 is KGHSH, CDR2 LQKENI. This CDR3 is built from 15 residues. The CDR3 region has the DNA TGTGCCAGCTCACCATTCGCACAGGGGGCCAACGAGCAGTACTTC. This sequence encodes CASSPFAQGANEQYF.

Details on this clonotype: Likely a read error: the CDR3 ends without its conserved phenylalanine or tryptophan. V is TRBV4-2 and J is TRBJ2-7; D gene ambiguous. Germline V gene data show CDR1 as LGHNA and CDR2 as YNFKEQ. V gave up 4 bases and J gave up 4 bases, with 14 bases separating them. CDR3 length: 14 amino acids. The CDR3 loop is CASSPIRGLYEQYY. CDR3 nucleotide sequence: TGTGCCAGCAGCCCGATCCGTGGGCTGTACGAGCAGTACTAC.

This clonotype was observed a handful of times. CDR3: CATSRARGQGADEQYF. In nucleotides, the CDR3 is TGTGCCACCAGCAGAGCTCGGGGACAGGGGGCCGACGAGCAGTACTTC. The V and J genes are TRBV15 and TRBJ2-7; TRBD1 matches at 12 bases. In germline, CDR1 is LNHNV, CDR2 YYDKDF (reference sequence). The CDR3 runs 16 residues. Trimming took 1 base from V and 5 from J; bases not matched to a gene: 6.

This clonotype appeared a few times. The chain recombines TRBV20-1 with TRBJ2-7, with 12 positions matching TRBD2. Germline assignment: CDR1 DFQATT and CDR2 SNEGSKA (reference sequence). Trimming cost V 3 bases and J 6 bases; bases outside gene matches: 6. The CDR3 is 14 amino acids. This CDR3 is CSARTSGRTSEQYF. Written as DNA, the CDR3 is TGCAGTGCTAGGACTAGCGGGAGAACCAGCGAGCAGTACTTC.

V gene TRBV5-1 combines with J gene TRBJ1-1; D is unresolved. CDR1 is SGHRS and CDR2 is YFSETQ in the germline V gene. Trimming cost V 0 bases and J 1 base, with 7 bases left between them. There are 14 residues in the CDR3. The CDR3 loop is CASSLEFSNTEAFF. The CDR3, as DNA: TGCGCCAGCAGCTTGGAGTTCTCGAACACTGAAGCTTTCTTT.

V is TRBV5-5 and J is TRBJ1-1; D remains unclear. V was clipped by 3 bases and J by 0 bases, with 18 bases between them. The CDR3 runs to 17 residues. Germline CDR1 SGHKS, CDR2 YYEKEE (reference sequence). CDR3 sequence reads: CASSSPIKNWMNTEAFF. For the CDR3, the DNA is TGTGCCAGCAGCTCCCCGATAAAAAATTGGATGAACACTGAAGCTTTCTTT.

Only a few counts were recorded for this clonotype. The V call is TRBV7-2, the J call TRBJ1-5; D perhaps matches TRBD1 (5 bases). CDR1 is SGHTA, CDR2 FQGNSA, per germline. V lost 2 bases and J lost 6, with 14 bases in between. The CDR3 runs to 15 residues. This chain's CDR3 is CASSLTGRAGQPQHF. The DNA of the CDR3 is TGTGCCAGCAGCTTAACAGGCAGGGCGGGTCAGCCCCAGCATTTT.

CDR3 protein: CATGLHQETQYF. Here the CDR3 DNA reads TGTGCCACGGGACTCCACCAAGAGACCCAGTACTTC. The V call is TRBV6-2 or TRBV6-3, the J call TRBJ2-5; perhaps TRBD2 as D (6 bases). Germline V gene data show CDR1 as MNHEY and CDR2 as SVGEGT. The CDR3 loop spans 12 amino acids. Trimming cost V 10 bases and J 0 bases, with 9 bases left between them.

The CDR3 here is CASCPLPTGELFF. The CDR3 DNA reads as TGTGCCAGCTGCCCTTTACCGACCGGGGAGCTGTTTTTT. The V gene is TRBV27, the J gene TRBJ2-2; no definite D call. Deletions cut 8 bases from V and 5 bases from J, with 12 bases between. This CDR3 contains 13 residues. Germline V gives CDR1 MNHEY, CDR2 SMNVEV (reference sequence).

This clonotype was detected many times. The chain has TRBV7-9 and TRBJ2-1; D not resolved. Germline loops: CDR1 SEHNR, CDR2 FQNEAQ (reference sequence). V was cut by 2 bases and J by 7 bases, with 6 bases left in between. The length of the CDR3 is 12 residues. Here the CDR3 reads CASSLHNNEQFF. The CDR3 coding sequence is TGTGCCAGCAGCTTACATAATAATGAGCAGTTCTTC.

The chain is built from TRBV7-2 and TRBJ2-1, with D uncertain. V shed 1 base and J shed 6 bases, with 4 bases lying between them. The V gene's germline CDR1 is SGHTA and CDR2 FQGNSA. This CDR3 is 12 amino acids long. CDR3 residues: CASSLETNEQFF. The DNA for the CDR3 is TGTGCCAGCAGCTTAGAGACCAATGAGCAGTTCTTC.

The table lists this clonotype with a few counts. The chain combines TRBV9 with TRBJ2-5; the D gene is possibly TRBD1 (6 bases). Between the trimmed V and J ends, which lost 0 bases and 1 base, there was a span of 10 bases. This CDR3 spans 15 amino acids. Per germline, CDR1 SGDLS and CDR2 YYNGEE. The CDR3, as DNA: TGTGCCAGCAGCGTAGAAGCAGGGGCCCAAGAGACCCAGTACTTC. This sequence encodes CASSVEAGAQETQYF.

This clonotype was observed a handful of times. The chain has TRBV12-3 or TRBV12-4 and TRBJ1-2; no clear D. V was clipped by 6 bases and J by 4 bases, with 12 bases between them. The CDR3 is made up of 13 amino acids. The CDR3 DNA is TGTGCCAGCAGCCAAGGACTGGGCTATGGCTACACCTTC. It translates to CASSQGLGYGYTF.